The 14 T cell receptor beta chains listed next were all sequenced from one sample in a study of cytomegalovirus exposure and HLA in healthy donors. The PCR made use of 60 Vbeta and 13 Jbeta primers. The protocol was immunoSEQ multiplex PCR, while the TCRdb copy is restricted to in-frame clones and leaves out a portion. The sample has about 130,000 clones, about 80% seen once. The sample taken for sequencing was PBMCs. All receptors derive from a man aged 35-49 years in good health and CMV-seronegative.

The CDR3 is CASSLSLGEQYF. The DNA for the CDR3 is TGTGCCAGCAGTTTGAGTCTTGGCGAGCAGTACTTC. The gene calls are TRBV28 and TRBJ2-7; D not resolved. The CDR3 is 12 amino acids. Germline CDR1 reads MDHEN; CDR2 reads SYDVKM. The V end lost 3 bases, the J end lost 6 bases, and 9 bases lay between the germline ends.

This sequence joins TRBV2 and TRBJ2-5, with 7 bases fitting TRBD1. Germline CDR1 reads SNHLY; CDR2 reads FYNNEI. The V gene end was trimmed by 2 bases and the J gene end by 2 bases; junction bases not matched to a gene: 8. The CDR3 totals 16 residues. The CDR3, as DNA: TGTGCCAGCAGTGAAACAGGGGCCACCGAGCAAGAGACCCAGTACTTC. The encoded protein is CASSETGATEQETQYF.

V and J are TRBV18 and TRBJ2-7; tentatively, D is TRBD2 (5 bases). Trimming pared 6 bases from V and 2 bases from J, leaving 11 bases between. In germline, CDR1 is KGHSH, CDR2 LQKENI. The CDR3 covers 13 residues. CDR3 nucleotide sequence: TGTGCCAGCTCCCAGGCCGGGACCTACGAGCAGTACTTC. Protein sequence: CASSQAGTYEQYF.

This chain's CDR3 is CASSPGSALGEQYF. Written as DNA, the CDR3 is TGTGCCAGCAGCCCCGGGAGCGCCCTGGGGGAGCAGTACTTC. The chain recombines TRBV7-3 with TRBJ2-7; tentatively, D is TRBD2 (6 bases). CDR3 size: 14 residues. The V end lost 5 bases, the J end lost 7 bases, and 18 bases lay between the germline ends. Germline CDR1 reads SGHTA; CDR2 reads FQGTGA.

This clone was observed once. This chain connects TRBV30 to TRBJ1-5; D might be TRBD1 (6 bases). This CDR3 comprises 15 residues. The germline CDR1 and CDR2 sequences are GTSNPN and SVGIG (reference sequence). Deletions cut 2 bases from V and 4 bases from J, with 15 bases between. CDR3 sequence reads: CAWSPAGARNQPQHF. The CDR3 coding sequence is TGTGCCTGGAGTCCTGCGGGGGCCAGAAATCAGCCCCAGCATTTT.

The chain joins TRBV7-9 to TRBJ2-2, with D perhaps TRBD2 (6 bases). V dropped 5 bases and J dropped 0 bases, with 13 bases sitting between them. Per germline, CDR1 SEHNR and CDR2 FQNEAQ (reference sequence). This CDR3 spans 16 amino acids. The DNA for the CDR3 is TGTGCCAGCAGCCGGAGGGGACCCACGAACACCGGGGAGCTGTTTTTT. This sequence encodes CASSRRGPTNTGELFF. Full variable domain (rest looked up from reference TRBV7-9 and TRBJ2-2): DTGVSQNPRHKITKRGQNVTFRCDPISEHNRLYWYRQTLGQGPEFLTYFQNEAQLEKSRLLSDRFSAERPKGSFSTLEIQRTEQGDSAMYLCASSRRGPTNTGELFFGEGSRLTVL.

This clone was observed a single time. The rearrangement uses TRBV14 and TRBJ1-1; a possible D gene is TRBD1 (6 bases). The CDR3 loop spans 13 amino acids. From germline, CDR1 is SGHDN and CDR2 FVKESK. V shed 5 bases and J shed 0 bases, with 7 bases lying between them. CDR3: CASSTGLNTEAFF. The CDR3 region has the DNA TGTGCCAGCAGCACAGGGTTGAACACTGAAGCTTTCTTT. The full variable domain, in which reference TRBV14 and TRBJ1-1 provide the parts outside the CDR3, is EAGVTQFPSHSVIEKGQTVTLRCDPISGHDNLYWYRRVMGKEIKFLLHFVKESKQDESGMPNNRFLAERTGGTYSTLKVQPAELEDSGVYFCASSTGLNTEAFFGQGTRLTVV.

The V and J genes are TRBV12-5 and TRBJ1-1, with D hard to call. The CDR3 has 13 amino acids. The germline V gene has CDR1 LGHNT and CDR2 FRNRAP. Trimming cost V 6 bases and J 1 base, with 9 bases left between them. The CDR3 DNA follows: TGTGCTAGTGGAACCACAGAGAACACTGAAGCTTTCTTT. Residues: CASGTTENTEAFF.

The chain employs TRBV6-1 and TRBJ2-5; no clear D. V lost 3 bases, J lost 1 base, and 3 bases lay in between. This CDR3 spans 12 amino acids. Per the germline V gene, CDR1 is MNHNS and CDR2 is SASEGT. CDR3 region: CASSDFQETQYF. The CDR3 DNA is TGTGCCAGCAGTGACTTCCAAGAGACCCAGTACTTC.

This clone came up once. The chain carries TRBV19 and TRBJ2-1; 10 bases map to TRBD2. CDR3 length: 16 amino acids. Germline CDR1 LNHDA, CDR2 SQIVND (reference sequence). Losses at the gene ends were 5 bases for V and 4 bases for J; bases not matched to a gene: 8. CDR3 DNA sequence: TGTGCCAGTAGTCCCCGCTCTAGCGGGGGTTACAATGAGCAGTTCTTC. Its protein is CASSPRSSGGYNEQFF.

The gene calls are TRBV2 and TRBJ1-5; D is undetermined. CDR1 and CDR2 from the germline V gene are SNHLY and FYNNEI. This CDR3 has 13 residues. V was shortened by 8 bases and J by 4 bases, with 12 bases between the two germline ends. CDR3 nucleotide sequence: TGTGCCAGCCAACGGACGGGGAATCAGCCCCAGCATTTT. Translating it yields CASQRTGNQPQHF.

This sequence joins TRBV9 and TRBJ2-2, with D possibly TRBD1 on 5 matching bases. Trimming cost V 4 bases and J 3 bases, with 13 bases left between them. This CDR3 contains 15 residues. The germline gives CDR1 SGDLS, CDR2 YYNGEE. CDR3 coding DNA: TGTGCCAGCAGCCCAGGGATCGTGGACACCGGGGAGCTGTTTTTT. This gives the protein CASSPGIVDTGELFF.

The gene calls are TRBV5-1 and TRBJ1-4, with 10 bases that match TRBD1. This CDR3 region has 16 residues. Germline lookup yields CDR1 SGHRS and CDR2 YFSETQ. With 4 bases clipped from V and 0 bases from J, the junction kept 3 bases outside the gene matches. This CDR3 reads CASSRDRGSTNEKLFF. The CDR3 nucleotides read TGCGCCAGCAGCAGGGACAGGGGATCAACTAATGAAAAACTGTTTTTT.

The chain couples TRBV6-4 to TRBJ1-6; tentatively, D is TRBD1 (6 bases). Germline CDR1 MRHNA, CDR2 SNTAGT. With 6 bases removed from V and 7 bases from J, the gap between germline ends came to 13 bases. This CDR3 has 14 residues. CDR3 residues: CASSLGQPNSPLHF. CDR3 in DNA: TGTGCCAGCAGCCTCGGACAGCCGAATTCACCCCTCCACTTT.